This T cell receptor (beta chain) was found in a study of blood T cells in healthy people across ages. V was shortened by 5 bases and J by 5 bases, with 16 bases between the two germline ends. The CDR3 sequence is 15 residues long. Together with a sample-barcoded 5' primer, a J-beta primer mix was included in a second PCR lasting about 6 to 11 cycles. TCRdb re-derived calls from the 5' RACE reads in MiXCR, one entry per CDR3 protein. The profile covers around 650,000 distinct CDR3 sequences, with approximately 29% appearing a single time and 15% to 19% taken by the ten largest. The chain uses TRBV12-3 or TRBV12-4 and TRBJ2-1; D is perhaps TRBD2 (7 bases). Sequencing input: blood. The receptor was derived from a woman aged 80 or over in good health. The CDR3, as DNA: TGTGCCAGCAGTGGGGGGGCAGGCTTCGACAATGAGCAGTTCTTC. Translation: CASSGGAGFDNEQFF.